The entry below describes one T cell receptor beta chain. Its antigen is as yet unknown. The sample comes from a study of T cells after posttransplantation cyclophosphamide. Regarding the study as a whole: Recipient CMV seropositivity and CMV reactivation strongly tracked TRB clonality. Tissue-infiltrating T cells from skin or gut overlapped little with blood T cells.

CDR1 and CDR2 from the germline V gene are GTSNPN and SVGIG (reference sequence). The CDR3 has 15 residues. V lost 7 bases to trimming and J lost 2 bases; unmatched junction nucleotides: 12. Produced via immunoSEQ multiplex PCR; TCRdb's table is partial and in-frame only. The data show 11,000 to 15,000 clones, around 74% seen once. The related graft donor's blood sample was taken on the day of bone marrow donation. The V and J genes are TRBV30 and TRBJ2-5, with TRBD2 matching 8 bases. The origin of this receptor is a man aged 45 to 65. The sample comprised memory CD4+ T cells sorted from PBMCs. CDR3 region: CAFLAGGGPQETQYF. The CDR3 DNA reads TGTGCCTTCTTAGCCGGGGGGGGGCCGCAAGAGACCCAGTACTTC. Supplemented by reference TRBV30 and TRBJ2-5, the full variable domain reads SQTIHQWPATLVQPVGSPLSLECTVEGTSNPNLYWYRQAAGRGLQLLFYSVGIGQISSEVPQNLSASRPQDRQFILSSKKLLLSDSGFYLCAFLAGGGPQETQYFGPGTRLLVL.